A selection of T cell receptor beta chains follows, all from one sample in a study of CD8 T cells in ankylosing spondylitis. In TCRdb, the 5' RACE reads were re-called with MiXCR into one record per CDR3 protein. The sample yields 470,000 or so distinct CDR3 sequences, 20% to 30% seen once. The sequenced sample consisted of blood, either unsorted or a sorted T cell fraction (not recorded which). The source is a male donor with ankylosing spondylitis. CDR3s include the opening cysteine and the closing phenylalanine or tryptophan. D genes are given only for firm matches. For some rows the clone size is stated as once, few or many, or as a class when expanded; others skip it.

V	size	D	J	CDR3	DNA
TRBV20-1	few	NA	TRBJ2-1	CSVVAPNEQFF	TGCAGCGTCGTCGCCCCTAATGAGCAGTTCTTC
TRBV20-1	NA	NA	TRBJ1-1	CSATRQANTEAFF	TGCAGTGCGACTCGTCAGGCGAACACTGAAGCTTTCTTT
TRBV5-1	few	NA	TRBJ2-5	CASSLVGLDPETQYF	TGCGCCAGCAGCTTGGTAGGCCTCGATCCGGAGACCCAGTACTTC
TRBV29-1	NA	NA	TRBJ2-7	CSVRAGYEQYF	TGCAGCGTCCGAGCGGGCTACGAGCAGTACTTC
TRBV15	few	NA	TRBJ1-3	CATSRAGQSSGNTIYF	TGTGCCACCAGCAGAGCCGGACAGAGCTCTGGAAACACCATATATTTT
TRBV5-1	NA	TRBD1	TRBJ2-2	CASSQDTGGTGELFF	TGCGCCAGCAGCCAGGACACAGGGGGCACCGGGGAGCTGTTTTTT
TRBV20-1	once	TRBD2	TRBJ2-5	CSARMASGQETQYF	TGCAGTGCTAGAATGGCTAGCGGACAAGAGACCCAGTACTTC
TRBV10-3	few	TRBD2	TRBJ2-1	CAISDRTSGRGYNEQFF	TGTGCCATCAGTGATCGGACTAGCGGGAGAGGCTACAATGAGCAGTTCTTC
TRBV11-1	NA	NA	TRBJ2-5	CASSFGQSQETQYF	TGTGCCAGCAGCTTCGGACAGTCTCAAGAGACCCAGTACTTC
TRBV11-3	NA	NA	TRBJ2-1	CASSLGLTGAANNEQFF	TGTGCCAGCAGCTTAGGGCTCACGGGGGCAGCTAACAATGAGCAGTTCTTC
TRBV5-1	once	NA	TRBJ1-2	CASSLDTEAGAGYTF	TGCGCCAGCAGCCTGGACACGGAGGCTGGCGCAGGCTACACCTTC
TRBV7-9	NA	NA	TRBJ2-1	CASSLTPTVGGAEFF	TGTGCCAGCAGCCTCACTCCTACCGTCGGGGGCGCCGAGTTCTTC
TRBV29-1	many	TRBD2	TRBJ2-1	CSVASTSGSQNEQFF	TGCAGCGTTGCTTCGACTAGCGGGAGTCAAAATGAGCAGTTCTTC
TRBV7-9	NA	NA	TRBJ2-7	CASRSGGGSSYEQYF	TGTGCCAGCAGATCCGGAGGGGGATCCTCCTACGAGCAGTACTTC
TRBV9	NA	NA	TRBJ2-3	CASSVRGRTDTQYF	TGTGCCAGCAGCGTCCGGGGGAGAACAGATACGCAGTATTTT
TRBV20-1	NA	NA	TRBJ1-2	CSALPGFAYGYTF	TGCAGTGCGTTACCCGGGTTTGCCTATGGCTACACCTTC
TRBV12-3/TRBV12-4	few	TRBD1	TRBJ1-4	CASSRDRVEEKLFF	TGTGCCAGCAGTCGGGACAGGGTGGAGGAAAAACTGTTTTTT
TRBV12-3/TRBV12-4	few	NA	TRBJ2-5	CASSFFPGGGNQYF	TGTGCCAGCAGTTTTTTCCCCGGAGGGGGTAACCAGTACTTC
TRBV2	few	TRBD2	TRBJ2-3	CASSLGASGFTDTQYF	TGTGCCAGCAGTCTCGGTGCTAGCGGATTCACAGATACGCAGTATTTT
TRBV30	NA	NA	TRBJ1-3	CAWSVGGSGNTIYF	TGTGCCTGGAGTGTGGGGGGCTCTGGAAACACCATATATTTT
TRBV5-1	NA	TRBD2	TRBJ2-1	CASSAASGRYNEQFF	TGCGCCAGCAGCGCCGCTAGCGGGAGATACAATGAGCAGTTCTTC
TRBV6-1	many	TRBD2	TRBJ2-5	CASKVAGYQETQYF	TGTGCCAGCAAGGTAGCGGGGTACCAAGAGACCCAGTACTTC
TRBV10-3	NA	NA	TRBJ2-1	CAISVRGPGDEQFF	TGTGCCATCAGTGTACGAGGGCCTGGGGATGAGCAGTTCTTC
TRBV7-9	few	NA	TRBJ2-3	CASSHRGPDTQYF	TGTGCCAGCAGCCACCGGGGGCCAGATACGCAGTATTTT
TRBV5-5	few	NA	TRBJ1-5	CASSFLPGNNQPQHF	TGTGCCAGCAGCTTTTTGCCCGGGAACAATCAGCCCCAGCATTTT
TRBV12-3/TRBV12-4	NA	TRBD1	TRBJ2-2	CASSLGLTGGTGELFF	TGTGCCAGCAGTTTAGGATTGACAGGGGGGACCGGGGAGCTGTTTTTT
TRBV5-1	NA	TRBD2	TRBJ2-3	CASSLPSSGTRTNTDTQYF	TGCGCCAGCAGCTTGCCCTCTAGCGGGACCAGAACTAACACAGATACGCAGTATTTT
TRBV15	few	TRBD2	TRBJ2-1	CATSTPSGGEGRNNEQFF	TGTGCCACCAGCACCCCTTCAGGAGGGGAGGGCCGGAACAATGAGCAGTTCTTC
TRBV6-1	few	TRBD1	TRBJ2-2	CASSDRGQGDTGELFF	TGTGCCAGCAGCGACCGGGGACAGGGGGACACCGGGGAGCTGTTTTTT
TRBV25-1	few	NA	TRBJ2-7	CASRGAGAFNEQYF	TGTGCCAGCAGGGGGGCAGGGGCGTTCAACGAGCAGTACTTC
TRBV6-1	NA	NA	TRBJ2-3	CASSEWRNTQYF	TGTGCCAGCAGTGAATGGCGGAATACGCAGTATTTT
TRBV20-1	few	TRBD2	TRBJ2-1	CSAEFPGLAGVEQFF	TGCAGTGCAGAGTTTCCGGGACTAGCGGGAGTGGAGCAGTTCTTC
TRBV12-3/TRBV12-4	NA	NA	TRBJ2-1	CASSPYVGRVGGNEQFF	TGTGCCAGCAGTCCCTACGTAGGGCGGGTGGGAGGTAATGAGCAGTTCTTC
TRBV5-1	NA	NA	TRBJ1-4	CASRVGDNEKLFF	TGCGCCAGCAGGGTGGGGGATAATGAAAAACTGTTTTTT
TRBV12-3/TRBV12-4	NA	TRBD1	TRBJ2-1	CASTEVDRVANEQFF	TGTGCCAGCACCGAGGTGGACAGGGTAGCCAATGAGCAGTTCTTC
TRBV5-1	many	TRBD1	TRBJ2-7	CASSPLTGPTYEQYF	TGCGCCAGCAGCCCGTTGACAGGGCCTACCTACGAGCAGTACTTC
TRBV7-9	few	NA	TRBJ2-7	CASSFGPHRYF	TGTGCCAGCAGCTTCGGTCCCCACCGGTACTTC
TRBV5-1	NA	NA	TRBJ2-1	CASSSPPGEQFF	TGCGCCAGCAGCTCCCCTCCCGGTGAGCAGTTCTTC
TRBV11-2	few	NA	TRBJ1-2	CASSLGEGGYTF	TGTGCCAGCAGCCTCGGGGAGGGTGGCTACACCTTC
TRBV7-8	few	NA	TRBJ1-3	CASSFRSSGNTIYF	TGTGCCAGCAGTTTCAGGAGCTCTGGAAACACCATATATTTT
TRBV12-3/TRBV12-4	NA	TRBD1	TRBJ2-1	CASSPGAGQGQNEQFF	TGTGCCAGCAGCCCGGGGGCGGGACAGGGACAGAATGAGCAGTTCTTC
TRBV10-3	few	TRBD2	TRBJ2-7	CAISVPGLAGEGEQYF	TGTGCCATCAGTGTTCCGGGACTAGCGGGAGAAGGAGAGCAGTACTTC
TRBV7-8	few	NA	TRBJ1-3	CASSIHRERRNTIYF	TGTGCCAGCAGCATTCACAGGGAAAGAAGAAACACCATATATTTT
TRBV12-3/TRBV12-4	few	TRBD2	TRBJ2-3	CASSSGVMGTDTQYF	TGTGCCAGCAGTAGCGGGGTAATGGGCACAGATACGCAGTATTTT
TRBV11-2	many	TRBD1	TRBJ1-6	CASSLGTGYNSPLHF	TGTGCCAGCAGCTTAGGGACAGGCTATAATTCACCCCTCCACTTT
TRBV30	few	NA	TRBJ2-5	CAWSAGIPQETQYF	TGTGCCTGGAGTGCGGGAATCCCCCAAGAGACCCAGTACTTC
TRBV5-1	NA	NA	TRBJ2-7	CASSRQGNPYEQYF	TGCGCCAGCAGCCGGCAGGGTAATCCCTACGAGCAGTACTTC
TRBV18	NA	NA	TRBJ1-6	CASSPLRSSYNSPLHF	TGTGCCAGCTCACCATTGAGGAGCTCCTATAATTCACCCCTCCACTTT
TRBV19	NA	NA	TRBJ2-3	CASSMSISTDTQYF	TGTGCCAGTAGTATGAGTATATCCACAGATACGCAGTATTTT